This is a list of T cell receptor beta chains from one sample in a study of T cells in narcolepsy. Only in-frame clones appear in the TCRdb table, and some are missing; sequencing was by immunoSEQ multiplex PCR. The profile shows roughly 32,000 clones, roughly 80% of them singletons. Material: CD45RA- memory CD4+ T cells from PBMCs. The source of these receptors is a human donor with narcolepsy. The CDR3 runs from the conserved cysteine through the conserved F or W. Each record gives: CDR3 length, J gene, V gene, D gene, clone size, CDR3 DNA, CDR3 protein. The D gene is left open where the match is weak. Clone size appears in some rows only: once, few, many, or a class for an expanded clone.

14	TRBJ2-3	TRBV5-4	NA	NA	TGTGCCAGCAGCTTGGGGGGGAGTTCAGATACGCAGTATTTT	CASSLGGSSDTQYF
9	TRBJ1-2	TRBV29-1	NA	once	TGCAGCGACGACCGGGGCTACACCTTC	CSDDRGYTF
15	TRBJ2-5	TRBV7-2	NA	NA	TGTGCCAGCAGCTTAGTTAGGGGGGTCCAAGAGACCCAGTACTTC	CASSLVRGVQETQYF
12	TRBJ2-1	TRBV6-1	NA	NA	TGTGCCAGCAACGGGCAGGGGCAGGAGCAGTTCTTC	CASNGQGQEQFF
14	TRBJ1-4	TRBV7-2	TRBD1	NA	TGTGCCAGCAGCTCCACAGGGGGCTGGGAAAAACTGTTTTTT	CASSSTGGWEKLFF
15	TRBJ1-2	TRBV5-4	TRBD1	NA	TGTGCCAGCAGCTTATATGGGACAGGGGGCATGGGCTACACCTTC	CASSLYGTGGMGYTF
16	TRBJ1-5	TRBV27	TRBD1	NA	TGTGCCAGCAGAGCGGGACAGGGGGCCGGGAATCAGCCCCAGCATTTT	CASRAGQGAGNQPQHF
15	TRBJ2-1	TRBV9	NA	NA	TGTGCCAGCAGCCTAGACAGCTTTCGATACAATGAGCAGTTCTTC	CASSLDSFRYNEQFF
14	TRBJ2-7	TRBV6-1	NA	NA	TGTGCCAGCAGTAGGGAAGGGTCCTACTACGAGCAGTACTTC	CASSREGSYYEQYF
15	TRBJ2-3	TRBV9	NA	NA	TGTGCCAGCAGCGTAAGCGGGTCACGGACAGATACGCAGTATTTT	CASSVSGSRTDTQYF
11	TRBJ2-2	TRBV6-1	NA	NA	TGTGCCAGCAGGACAGTCGGGGAGCTGTTTTTT	CASRTVGELFF
14	TRBJ2-1	TRBV7-3	NA	NA	TGTGCCAGCAGCTTAACGGGGACCCACCACGAGCAGTTCTTC	CASSLTGTHHEQFF
14	TRBJ1-1	TRBV6-5	NA	NA	TGTGCCAGTAGACCCCGGAGGGTGGCCTTGGAAGCTTTCTTT	CASRPRRVALEAFF
13	TRBJ2-7	TRBV28	TRBD1	NA	TGTGCCAGCAGTGCCGTAGGGACAGGAGAAAAGTACTTC	CASSAVGTGEKYF
14	TRBJ2-1	TRBV18	NA	NA	TGTGCCAGCTCCCTCGGAGCTCCGCGGGGTGAGCAGTTCTTC	CASSLGAPRGEQFF
13	TRBJ1-5	TRBV30	TRBD1	NA	TGCGCCTGGAGTCCAGGGGGAAATCAGCCCCAGCATTTT	CAWSPGGNQPQHF
14	TRBJ2-5	TRBV6-1	NA	NA	TGTGCCAGCGTTCCCGGCGGGCTCCAAGAGACCCAGTACTTC	CASVPGGLQETQYF
14	TRBJ2-2	TRBV5-1	TRBD2	NA	TGCGCCAGCAGACCGTCTAGCGGCACCGGGGAGCTGTTTTTT	CASRPSSGTGELFF
14	TRBJ1-5	TRBV15	NA	few	TGTGCCACCAGCAGAGTTGGCAGCAATCAGCCCCAGCATTTT	CATSRVGSNQPQHF
15	TRBJ1-1	TRBV4-1	TRBD1	NA	TGCGCCAGCAGCGGAGACAGGGAAATGAACACTGAAGCTTTCTTT	CASSGDREMNTEAFF
16	TRBJ2-3	TRBV5-6	TRBD2	NA	TGTGCCAGCAGCTTCCGGGGACTAGCGGGAACAGATACGCAGTATTTT	CASSFRGLAGTDTQYF
17	TRBJ2-1	TRBV11-2	TRBD2	NA	TGTGCCAGCAGCCTCACGTTAGGGACTAGCGGGATCTATGAGCAGTTCTTC	CASSLTLGTSGIYEQFF